The rows below give T cell receptor beta chains drawn from one sample of a study of blood T cell repertoires in COVID-19. The repertoire was sequenced with immunoSEQ multiplex PCR; TCRdb's copy has only in-frame clones and lacks some. The repertoire holds some 380,000 clones, with approximately 88% as singletons. The sample was PBMCs or T cells enriched from blood (not recorded which). These TCRs come from a woman between 35 and 50 years old with acute COVID-19. Each CDR3 is given with its conserved first and last residue.

j_call v_call cdr3_aa
TRBJ1-5 TRBV19 CASARSGSQPQHF
TRBJ2-5 TRBV5-6 CASTKTGGLRETQYF
TRBJ1-2 TRBV3-1/TRBV3-2 CASSRPGQLIYGYTF
TRBJ2-6 TRBV19 CASKDRAHPGANVLTF
TRBJ2-3 TRBV11-2 CATRLWGGRSDTQYF
TRBJ1-1 TRBV12-3/TRBV12-4 CASSHGQNEAFF
TRBJ1-6 TRBV5-4 CASSLGQRDSPLHF
TRBJ2-1 TRBV19 CASSGQGYNEQFF
TRBJ2-1 TRBV3-1/TRBV3-2 CASSQARGAYNEQFF
TRBJ2-3 TRBV30 CAWSGDRGPRGNTQYF
TRBJ2-1 TRBV15 CATSLAGGITYNEQFF
TRBJ2-3 TRBV2 CASSDHTDTQYF
TRBJ2-7 TRBV11-3 CASSWRGGINEQYF
TRBJ1-2 TRBV7-9 CASSGQDYGYTF
TRBJ2-7 TRBV30 CAWSGQGAHEQYF
TRBJ2-3 TRBV7-2 CASSLTSGGSDTQYF
TRBJ2-1 TRBV29-1 CSVRTSSNEQFF
TRBJ2-2 TRBV5-5 CASSGTRTGASTGELFF
TRBJ1-3 TRBV30 CAWTQDAGNTIYF
TRBJ2-7 TRBV7-9 CASSLGWGQGGDEQYF
TRBJ1-6 TRBV7-2 CASSFRQGHGSPLHF
TRBJ1-1 TRBV30 CAADRGLTEAFF
TRBJ1-3 TRBV15 CATSINGGPRDTIYF
TRBJ1-2 TRBV18 CASSPDRGNYGYTF
TRBJ1-1 TRBV19 CASSIGRGFEAFF
TRBJ2-7 TRBV18 CASSSGGTGVYEQYF
TRBJ1-1 TRBV4-2 CASSQERGLNTEAFF
TRBJ2-5 TRBV7-9 CASSSDNQETQYF